These 16 T cell receptor beta chains came from one sample sequenced in a study of blood T cell repertoires in COVID-19. Using immunoSEQ multiplex PCR, the repertoire was profiled, and TCRdb retains in-frame clones only, with some absent. The data show some 300,000 clones, about nine tenths seen once. Sample: PBMCs or T cells enriched from blood (not recorded which). The receptors were gathered from a woman between 35 and 50 years old who had recovered from COVID-19.

The V gene is TRBV9, the J gene TRBJ2-7; D is possibly TRBD2 (5 bases). V lost 4 bases and J lost 0, with 11 bases in between. Germline CDR1 is SGDLS and CDR2 is YYNGEE. The CDR3 sequence is 14 residues long. CDR3 region: CASSFSGSSYEQYF. The CDR3 DNA reads as TGTGCCAGCAGCTTCTCGGGGAGCTCCTACGAGCAGTACTTC.

The CDR3 bases are TGTGCCTGCGGGACTAGCAATGAGCAGTTCTTC. Translating it yields CACGTSNEQFF. The chain carries TRBV30 and TRBJ2-1; TRBD2 aligns across 8 bases. Looked up from germline, CDR1 is GTSNPN and CDR2 is SVGIG (reference sequence). The CDR3 loop spans 11 amino acids. Trimming took 6 bases from V and 6 from J; bases not matched to a gene: 1.

The chain uses TRBV11-3 and TRBJ1-1; unclear D gene. Germline V gene sequence: CDR1 SGHNT, CDR2 YENEEA. The V end was cut by 2 bases, the J end by 0 bases, with 4 bases between. The length of the CDR3 is 13 residues. This chain's CDR3 is CASSLLLNTEAFF. The CDR3 DNA reads TGTGCCAGCAGCTTACTCCTGAACACTGAAGCTTTCTTT.

V gene TRBV28 combines with J gene TRBJ2-7; D possibly corresponds to TRBD1 (6 bases). Deletions cut 11 bases from V and 6 bases from J, with 23 bases between. The CDR3 covers 14 residues. Germline V gene lookup returns CDR1 MDHEN and CDR2 SYDVKM. Here the CDR3 reads CASGELWDKSEQYF. Here the CDR3 DNA reads TGTGCCTCCGGGGAGTTGTGGGACAAAAGCGAGCAGTACTTC.

V gene TRBV25-1 combines with J gene TRBJ2-3; 11 bases align to TRBD1. Trimming cost V 7 bases and J 3 bases; bases outside gene matches: 6. Germline loops: CDR1 MGHDK, CDR2 SYGVNS. The CDR3 has 15 residues. The CDR3 is CASTSGTGGTDTQYF. The CDR3 DNA sequence: TGTGCCAGCACATCCGGGACAGGGGGGACAGATACGCAGTATTTT.

CDR3 in DNA: TGTGCCAGCAGCCAAGAACTGCGCTACGAGCAGTACTTC. Its protein product is CASSQELRYEQYF. The rearrangement joins TRBV3-1 (or the pseudogene TRBV3-2) to TRBJ2-7; D is unclear. The CDR3 loop spans 13 amino acids. Trimming pared 0 bases from V and 3 bases from J, leaving 6 bases between. The germline CDR1 and CDR2 sequences are LGHDT and YNNKEL (reference sequence).

This clone has only one observation. V is TRBV30 and J is TRBJ1-2, with D possibly TRBD1 on 6 matching bases. This CDR3 comprises 14 residues. CDR1 and CDR2 from the germline V gene are GTSNPN and SVGIG (reference sequence). V was shortened by 4 bases and J by 2 bases, with 14 bases between the two germline ends. The CDR3 DNA sequence: TGTGCCTGGAAAGGTACAGGGCGCAACTATGGCTACACCTTC. Protein: CAWKGTGRNYGYTF.

The gene calls are TRBV10-1 and TRBJ1-2; D call uncertain. The germline V gene encodes CDR1 WNHNN and CDR2 SYGVQD (reference sequence). V was shortened by 0 bases and J by 7 bases, with 15 bases between the two germline ends. This CDR3 spans 15 amino acids. As DNA, the CDR3 is TGCGCCAGCAGTGAGTCAGGGATCGGGAGAGGTGGCTACACCTTC. This encodes CASSESGIGRGGYTF.

This clone was recorded only once. The chain is built from TRBV7-2 and TRBJ1-6; D not certain. Germline V gene lookup returns CDR1 SGHTA and CDR2 FQGNSA. V lost 1 base, J lost 15 bases, and 13 bases lay in between. CDR3 size: 13 residues. CDR3 loop: CASSLVTFGLLHF. CDR3 bases: TGTGCCAGCAGCTTAGTAACTTTTGGTCTCCTCCACTTT.

The chain uses TRBV18 and TRBJ2-7; D gene ambiguous. Germline loops: CDR1 KGHSH, CDR2 LQKENI. The CDR3 length is 14 residues. Trimming took off 5 bases at V and 2 bases at J, with 13 bases between the two ends. CDR3 coding DNA: TGTGCCAGCTCAGTGGATCTAGGCCCCTACGAGCAGTACTTC. It is translated as CASSVDLGPYEQYF.

The chain uses TRBV4-1 and TRBJ1-2; D gene uncertain. Germline values: CDR1 MGHRA, CDR2 YSYEKL. V was clipped by 2 bases and J by 11 bases, with 15 bases between them. The CDR3 is made up of 13 amino acids. The CDR3 reads CASSQIPPWTYTF. The CDR3 DNA follows: TGCGCCAGCAGCCAAATTCCACCTTGGACTTACACCTTC.

The chain recombines TRBV27 with TRBJ2-7; 7 bases map to TRBD2. The CDR3 is 14 amino acids. CDR1 and CDR2 from the germline V gene are MNHEY and SMNVEV (reference sequence). V lost 5 bases to trimming and J lost 3 bases; unmatched junction nucleotides: 7. The CDR3, as DNA: TGTGCCAGCAGTCTGGGAGGGGTGATCTACGAGCAGTACTTC. Protein: CASSLGGVIYEQYF.

CDR3 DNA: TGTGCCAGCAGCCCAGGACTAGCCGAGTCCTACAATGAGCAGTTCTTC. The encoded protein is CASSPGLAESYNEQFF. The rearrangement uses TRBV9 and TRBJ2-1; 8 positions agree with TRBD2. This CDR3 contains 16 residues. V was pared by 4 bases and J by 1 base, with 7 bases of the junction left unmatched. Germline CDR1 and CDR2: SGDLS and YYNGEE. Variable domain in full (rest from reference TRBV9 and TRBJ2-1): DSGVTQTPKHLITATGQRVTLRCSPRSGDLSVYWYQQSLDQGLQFLIQYYNGEERAKGNILERFSAQQFPDLHSELNLSSLELGDSALYFCASSPGLAESYNEQFFGPGTRLTVL.

This chain links TRBV2 with TRBJ1-5; TRBD1 agrees at 8 bases. CDR3 size: 14 residues. V shed 7 bases and J 3 bases; nucleotides not matched to a gene: 5. In germline, CDR1 is SNHLY, CDR2 FYNNEI. The CDR3 protein is CASNGQGPNQPQHF. As DNA, the CDR3 is TGTGCCAGCAACGGACAGGGTCCCAATCAGCCCCAGCATTTT. Supplemented by reference TRBV2 and TRBJ1-5, the full variable domain reads EPEVTQTPSHQVTQMGQEVILRCVPISNHLYFYWYRQILGQKVEFLVSFYNNEISEKSEIFDDQFSVERPDGSNFTLKIRSTKLEDSAMYFCASNGQGPNQPQHFGDGTRLSIL.

This chain joins TRBV7-9 and TRBJ2-7, with TRBD2 identical over 7 bases. This CDR3 region has 14 residues. The ends lost 2 bases at V and 5 bases at J; junction bases unmatched: 6. The V gene's germline CDR1 is SEHNR and CDR2 FQNEAQ (reference sequence). This chain's CDR3 is CASSLTSAGDEQYF. The CDR3 DNA follows: TGTGCCAGCAGCTTAACCTCCGCGGGGGACGAGCAGTACTTC.

Only one count was recorded for this clone. This chain connects TRBV7-8 to TRBJ2-2; D might be TRBD1 (6 bases). The CDR3 has 13 residues. In germline, CDR1 is SGHVS, CDR2 FQNEAQ. V was trimmed by 4 bases and J by 7 bases, leaving 10 bases between them. CDR3 sequence reads: CASSSTGFGELFF. CDR3 coding DNA: TGTGCCAGCAGCTCTACAGGGTTCGGGGAGCTGTTTTTT.